This T cell receptor beta chain was recovered during a study of cytomegalovirus exposure and HLA in healthy donors. TCRdb's copy holds only in-frame clones and misses some; the assay was immunoSEQ multiplex PCR. The table shows 150,000 to 200,000 clones, with 86% occurring only once. On this clone itself: Antigen: not known.

Study results and caveats: First-cohort TCR clusters tended to co-occur in the 90 to 150 validation repertoires, a later analysis found. Specific recognition of CMV antigens was confirmed in vitro for a few chains (all CMV-associated). According to the study, roughly 180 TCR beta chains were cytomegalovirus-associated.

The CDR3 length is 17 residues. Germline assignment: CDR1 LGHNA and CDR2 YNFKEQ. Trimming removed 4 bases from V and 4 bases from J; junction bases left unmatched: 11. The sample was PBMCs. This receptor was obtained from a woman between 18 and 30 years old in good health and CMV-seronegative. The gene calls are TRBV4-2 and TRBJ2-1; TRBD2 matches 9 bases. The CDR3 region is CASSPRGVRGGYNEQFF. The DNA of the CDR3 is TGTGCCAGCAGCCCCCGCGGTGTGCGGGGGGGTTACAATGAGCAGTTCTTC.